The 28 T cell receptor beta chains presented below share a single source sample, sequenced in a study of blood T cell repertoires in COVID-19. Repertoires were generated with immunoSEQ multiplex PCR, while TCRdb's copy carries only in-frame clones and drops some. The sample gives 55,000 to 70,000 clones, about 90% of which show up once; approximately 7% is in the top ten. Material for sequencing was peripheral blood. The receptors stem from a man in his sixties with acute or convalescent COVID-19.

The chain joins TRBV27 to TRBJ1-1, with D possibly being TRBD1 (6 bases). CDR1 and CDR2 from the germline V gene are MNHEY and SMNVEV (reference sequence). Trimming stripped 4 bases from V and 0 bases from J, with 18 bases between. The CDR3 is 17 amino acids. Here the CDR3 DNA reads TGTGCCAGCAGTTCCCACGGGACACTTCGAATGAACACTGAAGCTTTCTTT. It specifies CASSSHGTLRMNTEAFF.

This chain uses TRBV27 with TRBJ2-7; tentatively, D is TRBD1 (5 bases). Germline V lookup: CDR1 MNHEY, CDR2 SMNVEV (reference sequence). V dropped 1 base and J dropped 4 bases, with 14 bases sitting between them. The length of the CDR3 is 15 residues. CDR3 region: CASSLFQGLPYEQYF. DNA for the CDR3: TGTGCCAGCAGTTTATTCCAGGGCTTACCGTACGAGCAGTACTTC.

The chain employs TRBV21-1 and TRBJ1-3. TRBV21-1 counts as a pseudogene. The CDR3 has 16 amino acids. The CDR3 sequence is CASSKACGRSGNTIYF. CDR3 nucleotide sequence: TGTGCCAGCAGCAAGGCGTGCGGGAGGTCTGGAAACACCATATATTTT.

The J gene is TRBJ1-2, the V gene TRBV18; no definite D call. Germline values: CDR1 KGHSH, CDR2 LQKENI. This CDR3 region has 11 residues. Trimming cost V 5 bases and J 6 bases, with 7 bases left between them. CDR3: CASSFDNGYTF. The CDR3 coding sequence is TGTGCCAGCTCATTTGACAATGGCTACACCTTC.

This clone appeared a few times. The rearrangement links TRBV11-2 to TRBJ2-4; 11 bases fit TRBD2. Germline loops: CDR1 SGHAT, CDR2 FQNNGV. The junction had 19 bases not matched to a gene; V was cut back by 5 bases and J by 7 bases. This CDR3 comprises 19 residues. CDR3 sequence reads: CASSPRYASGGRIGNIQYF. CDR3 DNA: TGTGCCAGCAGCCCACGATACGCTAGCGGGGGGAGGATCGGGAACATTCAGTACTTC.

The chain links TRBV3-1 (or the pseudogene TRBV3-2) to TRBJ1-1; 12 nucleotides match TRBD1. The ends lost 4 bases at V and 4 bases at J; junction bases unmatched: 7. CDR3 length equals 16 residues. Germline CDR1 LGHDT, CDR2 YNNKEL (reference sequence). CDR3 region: CASSPWDRGRGTEAFF. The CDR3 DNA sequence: TGTGCCAGCAGCCCATGGGACAGGGGGCGCGGCACTGAAGCTTTCTTT.

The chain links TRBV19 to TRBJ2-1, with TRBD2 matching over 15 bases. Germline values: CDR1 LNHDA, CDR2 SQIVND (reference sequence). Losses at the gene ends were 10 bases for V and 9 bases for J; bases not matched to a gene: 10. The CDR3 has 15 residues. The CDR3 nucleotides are TGTGCCACTAAACCCCTGGGACTAGCGGGGGGTGAGCAGTTCTTC. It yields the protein CATKPLGLAGGEQFF.

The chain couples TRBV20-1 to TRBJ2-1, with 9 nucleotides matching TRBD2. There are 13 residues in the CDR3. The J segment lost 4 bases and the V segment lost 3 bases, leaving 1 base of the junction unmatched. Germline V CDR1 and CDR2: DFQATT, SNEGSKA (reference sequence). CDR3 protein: CSASSGGYNEQFF. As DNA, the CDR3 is TGCAGTGCTAGTAGCGGGGGTTACAATGAGCAGTTCTTC.

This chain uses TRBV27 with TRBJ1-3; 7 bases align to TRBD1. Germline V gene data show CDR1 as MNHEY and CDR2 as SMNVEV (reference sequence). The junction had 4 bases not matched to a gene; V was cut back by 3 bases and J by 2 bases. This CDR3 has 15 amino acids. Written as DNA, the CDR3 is TGTGCCAGCAGTTTCACAGGGGCAACTGGAAACACCATATATTTT. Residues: CASSFTGATGNTIYF.

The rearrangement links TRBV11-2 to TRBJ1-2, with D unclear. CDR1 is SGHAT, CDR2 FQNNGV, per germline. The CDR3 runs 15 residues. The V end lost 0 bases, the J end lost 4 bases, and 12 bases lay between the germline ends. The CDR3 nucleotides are TGTGCCAGCAGCTTAGAGTTTGAGGGAAGCTATGGCTACACCTTC. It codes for CASSLEFEGSYGYTF.

This CDR3 is CASRGGGPTGELFF. In nucleotides, the CDR3 is TGTGCCAGCAGAGGCGGGGGCCCCACCGGGGAGCTGTTTTTT. The chain has TRBV3-1 (or the pseudogene TRBV3-2) and TRBJ2-2; maybe TRBD2 (7 bases). Germline assignment: CDR1 LGHDT and CDR2 YNNKEL (reference sequence). Trimming stripped 6 bases from V and 4 bases from J, with 12 bases between. This CDR3 contains 14 residues.

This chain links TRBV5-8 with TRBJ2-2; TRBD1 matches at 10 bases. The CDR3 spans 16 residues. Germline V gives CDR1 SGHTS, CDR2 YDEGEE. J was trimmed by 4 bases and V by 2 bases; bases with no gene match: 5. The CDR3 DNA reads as TGTGCCAGCAGCTTCCCGGGACAGGGGACCACCGGGGAGCTGTTTTTT. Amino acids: CASSFPGQGTTGELFF. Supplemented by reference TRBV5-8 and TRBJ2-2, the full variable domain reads EAGVTQSPTHLIKTRGQQATLRCSPISGHTSVYWYQQALGLGLQFLLWYDEGEERNRGNFPPRFSGRQFPNYSSELNVNALELEDSALYLCASSFPGQGTTGELFFGEGSRLTVL.

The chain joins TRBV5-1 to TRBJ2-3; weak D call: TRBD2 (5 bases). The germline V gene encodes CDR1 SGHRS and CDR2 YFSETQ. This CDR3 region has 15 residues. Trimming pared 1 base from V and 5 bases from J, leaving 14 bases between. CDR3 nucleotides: TGCGCCAGCAGCTTGCGGGGAAGGGTAGGAGATACGCAGTATTTT. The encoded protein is CASSLRGRVGDTQYF.

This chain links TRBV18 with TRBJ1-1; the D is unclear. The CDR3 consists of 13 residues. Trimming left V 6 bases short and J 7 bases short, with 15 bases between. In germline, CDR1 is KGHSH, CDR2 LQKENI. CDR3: CASSYNSGDEAFF. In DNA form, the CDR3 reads TGTGCCAGCTCTTACAACTCGGGAGATGAAGCTTTCTTT.

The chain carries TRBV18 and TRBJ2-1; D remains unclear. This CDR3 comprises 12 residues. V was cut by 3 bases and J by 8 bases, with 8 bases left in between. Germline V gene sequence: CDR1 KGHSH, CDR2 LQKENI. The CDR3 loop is CASSPYEDEQFF. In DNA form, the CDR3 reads TGTGCCAGCTCACCCTACGAAGATGAGCAGTTCTTC.

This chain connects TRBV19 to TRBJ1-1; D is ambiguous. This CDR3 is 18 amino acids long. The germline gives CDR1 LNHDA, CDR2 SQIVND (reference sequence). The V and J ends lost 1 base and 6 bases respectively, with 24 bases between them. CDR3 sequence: CASSIGVYIFDGEAEAFF. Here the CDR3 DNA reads TGTGCCAGTAGTATAGGAGTTTATATCTTCGACGGGGAAGCTGAAGCTTTCTTT.

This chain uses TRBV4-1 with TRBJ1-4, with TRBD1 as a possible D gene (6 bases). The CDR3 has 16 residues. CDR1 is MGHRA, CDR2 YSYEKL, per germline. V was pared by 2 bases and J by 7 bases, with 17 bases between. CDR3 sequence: CASSQLGGRRGEKLFF. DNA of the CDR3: TGCGCCAGCAGCCAATTGGGGGGGCGCCGAGGTGAAAAACTGTTTTTT.

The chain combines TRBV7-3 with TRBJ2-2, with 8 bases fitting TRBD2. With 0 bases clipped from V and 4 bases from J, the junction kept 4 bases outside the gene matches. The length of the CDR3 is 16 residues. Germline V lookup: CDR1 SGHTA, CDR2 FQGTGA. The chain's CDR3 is CASSLTPRGGTGELFF. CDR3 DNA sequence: TGTGCCAGCAGCTTAACTCCCCGGGGGGGCACCGGGGAGCTGTTTTTT.

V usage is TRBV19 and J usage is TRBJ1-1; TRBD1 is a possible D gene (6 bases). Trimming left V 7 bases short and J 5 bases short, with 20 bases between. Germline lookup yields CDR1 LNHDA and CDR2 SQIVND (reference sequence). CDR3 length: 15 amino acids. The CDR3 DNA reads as TGTGCCAGTACCCCCGAGGGGGGGGGTCGGACTGAAGCTTTCTTT. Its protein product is CASTPEGGGRTEAFF.

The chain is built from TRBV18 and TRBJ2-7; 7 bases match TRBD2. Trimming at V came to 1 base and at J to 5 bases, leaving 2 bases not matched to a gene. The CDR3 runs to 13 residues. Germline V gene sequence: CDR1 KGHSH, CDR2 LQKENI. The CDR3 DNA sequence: TGTGCCAGCTCACCACGGGAGGGAAACGAGCAGTACTTC. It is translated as CASSPREGNEQYF.

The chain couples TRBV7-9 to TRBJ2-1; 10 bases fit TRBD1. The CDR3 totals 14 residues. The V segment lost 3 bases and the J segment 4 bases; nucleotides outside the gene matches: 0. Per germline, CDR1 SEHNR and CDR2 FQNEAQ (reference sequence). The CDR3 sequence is CASSLGQGYNEQFF. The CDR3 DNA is TGTGCCAGCAGCTTGGGACAGGGGTACAATGAGCAGTTCTTC.

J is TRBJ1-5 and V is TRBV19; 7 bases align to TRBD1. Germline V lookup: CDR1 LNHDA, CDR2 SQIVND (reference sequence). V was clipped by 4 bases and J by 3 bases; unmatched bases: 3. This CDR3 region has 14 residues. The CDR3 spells CASSTGTDNQPQHF. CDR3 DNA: TGTGCCAGTAGTACCGGGACAGACAATCAGCCCCAGCATTTT.

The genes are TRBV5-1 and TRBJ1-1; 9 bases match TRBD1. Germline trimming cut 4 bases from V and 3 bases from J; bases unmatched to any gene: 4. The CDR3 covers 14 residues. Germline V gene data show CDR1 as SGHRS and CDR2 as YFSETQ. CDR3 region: CASSPWTGDTEAFF. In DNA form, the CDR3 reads TGCGCCAGCAGCCCTTGGACAGGGGACACTGAAGCTTTCTTT.

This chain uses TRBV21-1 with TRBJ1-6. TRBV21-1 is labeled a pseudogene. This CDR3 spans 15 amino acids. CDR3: CASSKVRRDNSPLHF. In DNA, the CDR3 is TGTGCCAGCAGCAAAGTAAGGCGGGATAATTCACCCCTCCACTTT.

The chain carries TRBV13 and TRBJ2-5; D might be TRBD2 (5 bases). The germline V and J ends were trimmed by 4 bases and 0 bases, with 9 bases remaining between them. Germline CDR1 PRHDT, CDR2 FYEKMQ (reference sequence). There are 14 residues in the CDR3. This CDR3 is CASSSRGHQETQYF. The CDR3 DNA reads TGTGCCAGCAGCTCCCGAGGGCACCAAGAGACCCAGTACTTC.

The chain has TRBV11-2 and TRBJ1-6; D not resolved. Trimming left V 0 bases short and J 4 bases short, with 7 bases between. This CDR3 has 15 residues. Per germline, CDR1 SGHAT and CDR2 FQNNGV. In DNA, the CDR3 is TGTGCCAGCAGCTTAGATATGTTTTATAATTCACCCCTCCACTTT. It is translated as CASSLDMFYNSPLHF.

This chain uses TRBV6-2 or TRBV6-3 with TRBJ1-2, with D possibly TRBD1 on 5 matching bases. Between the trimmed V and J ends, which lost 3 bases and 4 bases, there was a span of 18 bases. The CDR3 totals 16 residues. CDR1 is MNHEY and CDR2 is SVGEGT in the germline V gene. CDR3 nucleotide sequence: TGTGCCAGCAGTTATGGCCCCCCCCACGGGGGCTATGGCTACACCTTC. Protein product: CASSYGPPHGGYGYTF.

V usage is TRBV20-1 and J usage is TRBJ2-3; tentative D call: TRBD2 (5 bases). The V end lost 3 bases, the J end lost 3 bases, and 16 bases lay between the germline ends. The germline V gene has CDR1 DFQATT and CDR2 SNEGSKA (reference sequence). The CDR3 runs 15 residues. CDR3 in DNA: TGCAGTGCTAGTGCGCTAGCCCTATCGACAGATACGCAGTATTTT. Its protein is CSASALALSTDTQYF.